Below, 2 T cell receptor beta chains from the same sample are listed, as sequenced in a study of cytomegalovirus exposure and HLA in healthy donors. With 60 Vbeta and 13 Jbeta primers, the PCR was carried out. Generated by immunoSEQ multiplex PCR, the TCRdb table keeps only in-frame clones and is missing some. The sample includes 180,000 or so clones, 82% of them seen just once. The material sequenced was PBMCs. The receptors shown here come from a middle-aged man in good health and CMV-seronegative.

The genes are TRBV11-3 and TRBJ1-6; 11 nucleotides match TRBD1. The V gene end was trimmed by 0 bases and the J gene end by 9 bases; junction bases not matched to a gene: 4. The CDR3 consists of 16 residues. The germline gives CDR1 SGHNT, CDR2 YENEEA. CDR3 amino acids: CASSLEGQGARSPLHF. As DNA, the CDR3 is TGTGCCAGCAGCTTAGAAGGACAGGGGGCGCGTTCACCCCTCCACTTT.

This sequence joins TRBV7-2 and TRBJ2-7, with D possibly being TRBD1 (6 bases). Between the trimmed V and J ends, which lost 4 bases and 3 bases, there was a span of 22 bases. The CDR3 covers 17 residues. Germline lookup yields CDR1 SGHTA and CDR2 FQGNSA. CDR3 in DNA: TGTGCCAGCAGCTCCTGGGACACCCGGGCATTACGCTACGAGCAGTACTTC. Translated, it gives CASSSWDTRALRYEQYF.